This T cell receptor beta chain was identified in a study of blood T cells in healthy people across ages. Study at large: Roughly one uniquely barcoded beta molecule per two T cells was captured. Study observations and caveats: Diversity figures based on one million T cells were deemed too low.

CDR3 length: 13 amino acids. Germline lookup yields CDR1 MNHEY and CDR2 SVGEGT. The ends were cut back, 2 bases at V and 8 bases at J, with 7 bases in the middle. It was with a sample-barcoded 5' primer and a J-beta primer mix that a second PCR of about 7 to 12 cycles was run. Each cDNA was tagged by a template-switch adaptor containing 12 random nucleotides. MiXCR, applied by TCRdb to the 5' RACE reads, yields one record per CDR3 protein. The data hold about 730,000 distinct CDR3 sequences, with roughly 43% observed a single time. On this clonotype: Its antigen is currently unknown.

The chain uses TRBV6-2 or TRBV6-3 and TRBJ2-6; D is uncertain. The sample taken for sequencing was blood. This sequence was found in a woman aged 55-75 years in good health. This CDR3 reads CASSYAYTNVLTF. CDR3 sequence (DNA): TGTGCCAGCAGTTACGCGTATACCAACGTCCTGACTTTC.